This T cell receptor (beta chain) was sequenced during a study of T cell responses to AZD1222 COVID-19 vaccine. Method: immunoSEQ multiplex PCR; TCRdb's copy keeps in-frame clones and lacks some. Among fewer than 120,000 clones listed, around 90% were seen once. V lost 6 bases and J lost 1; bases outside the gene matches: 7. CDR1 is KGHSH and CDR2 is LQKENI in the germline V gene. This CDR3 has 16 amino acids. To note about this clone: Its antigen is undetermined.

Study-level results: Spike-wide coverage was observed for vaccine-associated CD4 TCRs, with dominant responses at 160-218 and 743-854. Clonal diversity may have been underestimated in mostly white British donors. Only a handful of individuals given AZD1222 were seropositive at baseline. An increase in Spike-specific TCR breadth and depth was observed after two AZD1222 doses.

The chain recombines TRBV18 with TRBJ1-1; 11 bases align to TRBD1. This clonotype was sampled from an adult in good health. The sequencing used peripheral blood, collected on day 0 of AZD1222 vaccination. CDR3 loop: CASSRGQGAANTEAFF. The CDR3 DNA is TGTGCCAGCTCCCGAGGACAGGGGGCGGCGAACACTGAAGCTTTCTTT. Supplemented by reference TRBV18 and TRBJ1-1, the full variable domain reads NAGVMQNPRHLVRRRGQEARLRCSPMKGHSHVYWYRQLPEEGLKFMVYLQKENIIDESGMPKERFSAEFPKEGPSILRIQQVVRGDSAAYFCASSRGQGAANTEAFFGQGTRLTVV.